The clone carrying this TCR beta chain was observed many times. The antigen is not known. Preparation of the TCRbeta library involved a method that used unique molecular identifiers. Each CDR3 protein gets one entry after TCRdb re-called the PCR reads with MiXCR. The repertoire holds fewer than 550,000 distinct CDR3 sequences, with roughly an eighth as singletons. From germline, CDR1 is MNHEY and CDR2 SMNVEV (reference sequence). V lost 1 base to trimming and J lost 6 bases, with 17 bases between them. The CDR3 extends over 16 amino acids. The sample is drawn from a study of T-cell reconstitution after alpha-beta-depleted transplantation in children. Study results and caveats: Where alpha-beta T cells came from about two months after transplant was reportedly several hundred expanded graft clones. Surviving recipient T cells and thymic progenitors accounted for the high day-60 TCRbeta diversity observed in some patients. Counts and diversity of T cells one year after transplant came mostly from newly produced T cells.

The V gene is TRBV27, the J gene TRBJ2-3, with D possibly being TRBD1 (5 bases). This sequence was found in a female patient aged 2 to 10 who had a stem cell transplant for aplastic anemia, so the T cells may come from the graft donor. Sequencing used PBMCs, mostly from graft donor cells, obtained 180 days after TCRalphabeta/CD19-depleted stem cell transplant. CDR3 sequence reads: CASSLFPGPGSDTQYF. The DNA for the CDR3 is TGTGCCAGCAGTTTATTCCCAGGGCCGGGTTCGGATACGCAGTATTTT.